This paragraph reports one TCR beta chain. Antigen unknown. TCRdb called the reads again in MiXCR, with one record for every CDR3 protein. This table has tens of thousands of distinct CDR3 sequences, roughly 20% appearing once. The source of the sample is a study of T cell repertoires in cytomegalovirus infection. Study-level information: Indications of both CMV infection and matching HLA type were provided by public TCR beta signatures.

General study results and limits: HLA-C-restricted, CMV-specific TCR beta clonotypes were dominant ex vivo.

The CDR3 loop spans 15 amino acids. Germline V gene data show CDR1 as DFQATT and CDR2 as SNEGSKA (reference sequence). The trim removed 1 base at V and 4 bases at J, leaving 3 bases unmatched. Input material: PBMCs, sequenced either directly or after in vitro stimulation (not recorded which). This receptor was obtained from a human donor in good health (CMV status not recorded). Some clones in this sample may be carry-over from other donors' samples. This chain connects TRBV20-1 to TRBJ2-5; 13 nucleotides match TRBD2. The CDR3 DNA follows: TGCAGTGCTAGAGGGACTAGCGGGAGCGGAGAGACCCAGTACTTC. Amino acids: CSARGTSGSGETQYF.